What follows are 13 T cell receptor beta chains derived from one specimen sequenced in a study of blood T cell repertoires in COVID-19 (dated by TCRdb to about 2020). The library was built by means of the immunoSEQ multiplex PCR assay. The immuneACCESS repertoire file appears here via TCRdb, limited to in-frame rearrangements. These files lack a portion of the clones; in checked studies, under half of the deficit traces to unresolved V genes, and the cause of the others is not known. The sample table records around 250,000 clones; 85% to 90% of these occur just once. The biggest ten clones account for roughly 1.6% of the sample. Material: PBMCs or T cells enriched from blood (not recorded which). These receptors all stem from a woman between 50 and 59 years old who had recovered from COVID-19.

Of note for this clone: Different DNA sequences within this sample yield the same CDR3. The chain carries TRBV18 and TRBJ2-7; D might be TRBD2 (6 bases). In germline, CDR1 is KGHSH, CDR2 LQKENI. The CDR3 loop spans 14 amino acids. Trimming stripped 6 bases from V and 0 bases from J, with 12 bases between. CDR3 region: CASSPPGSSYEQYF. CDR3 nucleotide sequence: TGTGCCAGCTCCCCCCCCGGGAGCTCCTACGAGCAGTACTTC.

The V gene is TRBV25-1, the J gene TRBJ2-7; tentative D call: TRBD1 (6 bases). Germline values: CDR1 MGHDK, CDR2 SYGVNS. V was cut by 1 base and J by 6 bases, with 10 bases left in between. CDR3 size: 13 residues. CDR3 in amino acids: CASSESWGREQYF. In DNA, the CDR3 is TGTGCCAGCAGTGAATCGTGGGGGCGCGAGCAGTACTTC.

The chain uses TRBV30 and TRBJ2-7; 8 nucleotides agree with TRBD2. After removal of 1 base from V and 7 bases from J, the junction contained 12 bases not matched to a gene. In germline, CDR1 is GTSNPN, CDR2 SVGIG (reference sequence). The CDR3 covers 15 residues. The CDR3 sequence is CAWSAYSTSGGEQYF. Written as DNA, the CDR3 is TGTGCCTGGAGTGCCTACTCTACTAGCGGAGGAGAGCAGTACTTC.

CDR3 DNA: TGTGCCAGCAGCTTGGTCGACAGTAATTCACCCCTCCACTTT. Its protein is CASSLVDSNSPLHF. The chain recombines TRBV5-5 with TRBJ1-6; weak D call: TRBD1 (5 bases). Between the trimmed V and J ends, which lost 0 bases and 6 bases, there was a span of 7 bases. The germline gives CDR1 SGHKS, CDR2 YYEKEE (reference sequence). This CDR3 has 14 amino acids.

The genes are TRBV7-2 and TRBJ1-4; D remains ambiguous. This CDR3 has 14 amino acids. The V end lost 4 bases, the J end lost 6 bases, and 12 bases lay between the germline ends. Germline V lookup: CDR1 SGHTA, CDR2 FQGNSA. Here the CDR3 DNA reads TGTGCCAGCAGCTCCGGGAGGGTTCATGAAAAACTGTTTTTT. Its translation is CASSSGRVHEKLFF.

The chain employs TRBV7-8 and TRBJ1-5; D is ambiguous. V was trimmed by 8 bases and J by 5 bases, leaving 13 bases between them. There are 13 residues in the CDR3. CDR1 is SGHVS and CDR2 is FQNEAQ in the germline V gene. In DNA, the CDR3 is TGTGCCAGCTCCTTGAGTCGGGATCAGCCCCAGCATTTT. It codes for CASSLSRDQPQHF.

The rearrangement uses TRBV2 and TRBJ2-3; TRBD2 is a possible D gene (5 bases). Trimming shortened V by 4 bases and J by 6 bases, and 8 bases separated the two germline ends. Germline values: CDR1 SNHLY, CDR2 FYNNEI. The CDR3 extends over 12 amino acids. The CDR3 sequence is CASSAGLDTQYF. The CDR3 DNA sequence: TGTGCCAGCAGTGCCGGACTTGATACGCAGTATTTT.

Here the CDR3 reads CASRGGWEETQYF. CDR3 DNA sequence: TGTGCCAGCAGGGGAGGGTGGGAAGAGACCCAGTACTTC. The genes are TRBV27 and TRBJ2-5, with 7 bases fitting TRBD2. The germline V gene has CDR1 MNHEY and CDR2 SMNVEV (reference sequence). V dropped 6 bases and J dropped 3; count of bases not matched to a gene: 4. This CDR3 has 13 amino acids.

This chain joins TRBV18 and TRBJ1-6; TRBD1 agrees at 9 bases. With 4 bases clipped from V and 7 bases from J, the junction kept 8 bases outside the gene matches. CDR1 KGHSH and CDR2 LQKENI come from the germline V gene. The CDR3 covers 16 residues. The CDR3 DNA is TGTGCCAGCTCACTTTTCAACGACAGGGGGAATTCACCCCTCCACTTT. As protein: CASSLFNDRGNSPLHF. Looking up the rest from reference TRBV18 and TRBJ1-6 gives the full variable domain: NAGVMQNPRHLVRRRGQEARLRCSPMKGHSHVYWYRQLPEEGLKFMVYLQKENIIDESGMPKERFSAEFPKEGPSILRIQQVVRGDSAAYFCASSLFNDRGNSPLHFGNGTRLTVT.

The chain joins TRBV5-1 to TRBJ1-2, with no clear D. Trimming took off 1 base at V and 4 bases at J, with 8 bases between the two ends. The CDR3 runs 13 residues. Per germline, CDR1 SGHRS and CDR2 YFSETQ. The CDR3 here is CASSLNSLYGYTF. The CDR3 DNA follows: TGCGCCAGCAGCTTGAATAGTCTCTATGGCTACACCTTC.

This chain links TRBV18 with TRBJ1-1; TRBD1 matches 7 bases. V shed 5 bases and J 5 bases; nucleotides not matched to a gene: 2. CDR1 is KGHSH, CDR2 LQKENI, per germline. The CDR3 extends over 12 amino acids. This CDR3 is CASSVDRTEAFF. In DNA form, the CDR3 reads TGTGCCAGCTCAGTGGACAGGACTGAAGCTTTCTTT.

The chain combines TRBV18 with TRBJ2-7, with 8 positions matching TRBD1. The CDR3 spans 15 residues. Germline V gives CDR1 KGHSH, CDR2 LQKENI. After removal of 2 bases from V and 2 bases from J, the junction contained 5 bases not matched to a gene. The CDR3 DNA reads TGTGCCAGCTCACCAACAACAGGGGGAACCTACGAGCAGTACTTC. This sequence encodes CASSPTTGGTYEQYF.

This clone came up once. This chain joins TRBV18 and TRBJ1-1; TRBD1 agrees at 9 bases. CDR3 length equals 16 residues. With 5 bases clipped from V and 1 base from J, the junction kept 8 bases outside the gene matches. Germline assignment: CDR1 KGHSH and CDR2 LQKENI. The CDR3 DNA reads TGTGCCAGCTCATTAACAGGGGGCGGGAGGAACACTGAAGCTTTCTTT. This gives the protein CASSLTGGGRNTEAFF.